This entry features one T cell receptor beta chain sequence. Original methodology: Cell counts per sample came from amplifying reference gene primers. Repertoires were generated with immunoSEQ multiplex PCR, while TCRdb's copy carries only in-frame clones and drops some. V and J calls and clone size follow that table, whereas D and trimming were derived from the DNA. The table has 68,000 or so clones, approximately 89% seen once. This sample is part of a study of blood T cell repertoires in COVID-19. Overall study: Italy, Spain and the United States were the sources of the convalescent and acute COVID-19 samples.

The CDR3 totals 14 residues. The V segment lost 3 bases and the J segment 2 bases; nucleotides outside the gene matches: 7. The germline V gene encodes CDR1 SQVTM and CDR2 ANQGSEA. The material sequenced was peripheral blood. The sequence was collected from a man aged 50 to 59 with active COVID-19. V gene TRBV29-1 combines with J gene TRBJ2-7; 7 bases agree with TRBD1. CDR3 amino acids: CSVDGQGDPYEQYF. CDR3 DNA sequence: TGCAGCGTTGATGGGCAGGGGGATCCCTACGAGCAGTACTTC.